This T cell receptor beta chain originates from a study of cytomegalovirus exposure and HLA in healthy donors. Study outcomes and limitations: Relative to the roughly 640-donor mean, N-insertions were reportedly fewer in an Asian-associated ancestry cluster in a later analysis. TCR beta chain V- and J-gene trimming was linked, in a later analysis, to a missense variant in DCLRE1C. The investigators catalogued 150 or so TCR beta chains as cytomegalovirus-associated.

A remark on this clone: Its target is not known.

The CDR3 runs to 16 residues. The V end was cut by 2 bases, the J end by 4 bases, with 15 bases between. Germline CDR1 MNHEY, CDR2 SMNVEV (reference sequence). It was with 60 Vbeta and 13 Jbeta primers that the PCR ran. Generated by immunoSEQ multiplex PCR, the TCRdb table keeps only in-frame clones and is missing some. The sample holds some 120,000 clones, about 82% seen once. This rearrangement joins TRBV27 to TRBJ1-5; possible D gene TRBD1, 5 bases. The sequencing sample was made of PBMCs. The sequence derives from a man between 25 and 39 years old in good health and CMV-seronegative. The CDR3 DNA follows: TGTGCCAGCAGTTTAATGGGAGGGGTGGATAATCAGCCCCAGCATTTT. Its protein product is CASSLMGGVDNQPQHF.